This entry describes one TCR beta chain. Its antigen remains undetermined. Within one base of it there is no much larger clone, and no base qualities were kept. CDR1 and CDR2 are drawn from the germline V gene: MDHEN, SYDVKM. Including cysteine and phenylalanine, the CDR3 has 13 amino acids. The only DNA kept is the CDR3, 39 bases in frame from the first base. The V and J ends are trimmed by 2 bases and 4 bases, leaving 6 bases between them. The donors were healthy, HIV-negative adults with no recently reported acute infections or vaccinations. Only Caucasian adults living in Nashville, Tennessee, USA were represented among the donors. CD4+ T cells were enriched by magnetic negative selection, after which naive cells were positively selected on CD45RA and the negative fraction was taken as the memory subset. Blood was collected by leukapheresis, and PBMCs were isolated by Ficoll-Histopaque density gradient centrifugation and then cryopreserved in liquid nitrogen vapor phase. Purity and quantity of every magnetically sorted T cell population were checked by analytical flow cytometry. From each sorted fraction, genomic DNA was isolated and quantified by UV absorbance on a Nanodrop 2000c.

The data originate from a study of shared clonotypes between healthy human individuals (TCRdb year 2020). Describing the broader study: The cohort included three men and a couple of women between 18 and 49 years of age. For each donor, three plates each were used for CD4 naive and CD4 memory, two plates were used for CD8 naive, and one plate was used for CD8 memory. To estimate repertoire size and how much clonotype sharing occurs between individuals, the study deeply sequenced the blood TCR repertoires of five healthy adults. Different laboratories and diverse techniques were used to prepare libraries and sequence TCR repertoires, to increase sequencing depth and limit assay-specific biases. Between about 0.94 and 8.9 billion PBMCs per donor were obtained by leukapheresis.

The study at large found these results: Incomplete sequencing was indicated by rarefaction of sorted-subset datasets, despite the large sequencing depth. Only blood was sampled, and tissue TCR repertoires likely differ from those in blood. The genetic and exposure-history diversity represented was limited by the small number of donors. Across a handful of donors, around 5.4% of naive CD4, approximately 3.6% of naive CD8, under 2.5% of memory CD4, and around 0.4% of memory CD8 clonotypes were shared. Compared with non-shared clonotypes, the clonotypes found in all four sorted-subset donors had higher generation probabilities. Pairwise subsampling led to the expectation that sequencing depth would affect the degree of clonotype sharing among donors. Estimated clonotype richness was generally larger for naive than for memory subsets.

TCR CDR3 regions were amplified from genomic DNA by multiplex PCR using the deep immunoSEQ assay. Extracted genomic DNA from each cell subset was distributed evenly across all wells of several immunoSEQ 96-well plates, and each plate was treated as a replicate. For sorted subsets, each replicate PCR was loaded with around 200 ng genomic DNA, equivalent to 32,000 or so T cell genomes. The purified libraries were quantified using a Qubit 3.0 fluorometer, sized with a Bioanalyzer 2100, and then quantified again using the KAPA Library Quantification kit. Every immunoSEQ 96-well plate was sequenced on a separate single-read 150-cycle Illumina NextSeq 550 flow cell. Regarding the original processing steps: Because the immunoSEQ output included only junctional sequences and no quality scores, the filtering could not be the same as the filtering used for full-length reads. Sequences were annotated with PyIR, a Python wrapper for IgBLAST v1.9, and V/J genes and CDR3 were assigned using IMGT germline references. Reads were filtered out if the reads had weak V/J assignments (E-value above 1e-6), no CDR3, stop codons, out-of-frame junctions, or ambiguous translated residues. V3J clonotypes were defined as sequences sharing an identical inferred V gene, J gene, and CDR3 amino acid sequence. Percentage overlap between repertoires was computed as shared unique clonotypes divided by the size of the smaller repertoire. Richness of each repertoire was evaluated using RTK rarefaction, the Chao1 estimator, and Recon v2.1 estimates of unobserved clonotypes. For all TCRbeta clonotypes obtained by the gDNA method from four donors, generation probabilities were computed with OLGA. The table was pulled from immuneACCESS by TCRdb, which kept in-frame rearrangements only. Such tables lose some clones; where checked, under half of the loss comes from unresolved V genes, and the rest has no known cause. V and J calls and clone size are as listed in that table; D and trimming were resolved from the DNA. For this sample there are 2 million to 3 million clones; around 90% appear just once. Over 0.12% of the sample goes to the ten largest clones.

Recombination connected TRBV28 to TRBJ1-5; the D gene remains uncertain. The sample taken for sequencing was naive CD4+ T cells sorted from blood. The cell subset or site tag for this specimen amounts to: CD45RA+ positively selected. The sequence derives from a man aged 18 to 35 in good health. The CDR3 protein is CASSLTDNQPQHF. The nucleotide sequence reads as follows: TGTGCCAGCAGTTTAACAGATAATCAGCCCCAGCATTTT.